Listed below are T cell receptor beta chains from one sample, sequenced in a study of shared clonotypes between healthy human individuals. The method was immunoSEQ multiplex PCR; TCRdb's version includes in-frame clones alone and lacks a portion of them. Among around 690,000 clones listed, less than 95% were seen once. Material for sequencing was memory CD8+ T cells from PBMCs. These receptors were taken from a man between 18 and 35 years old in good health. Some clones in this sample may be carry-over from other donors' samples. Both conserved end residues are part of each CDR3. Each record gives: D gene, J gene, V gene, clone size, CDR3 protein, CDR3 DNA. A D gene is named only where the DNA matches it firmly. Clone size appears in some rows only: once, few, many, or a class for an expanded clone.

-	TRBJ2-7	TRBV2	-	CASSEPRSESYEQYF	TGTGCCAGCAGTGAACCAAGGTCCGAGTCCTACGAGCAGTACTTC
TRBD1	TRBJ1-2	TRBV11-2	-	CASSLGQGVYGYTF	TGTGCCAGCAGCCTCGGACAGGGGGTCTATGGCTACACCTTC
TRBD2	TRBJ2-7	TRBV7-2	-	CASSNPSGRAYEQYF	TGTGCCAGCAGCAACCCTAGCGGGAGGGCCTACGAGCAGTACTTC
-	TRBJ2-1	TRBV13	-	CASSARDQTYNEQFF	TGTGCCAGCAGCGCCCGGGACCAGACATACAATGAGCAGTTCTTC
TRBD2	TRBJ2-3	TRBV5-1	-	CASSSWTSETDTQYF	TGCGCCAGCAGCTCATGGACTAGCGAGACAGATACGCAGTATTTT
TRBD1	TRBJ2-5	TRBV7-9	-	CASSELRDRGETQYF	TGTGCCAGCAGCGAGTTACGGGACAGAGGGGAGACCCAGTACTTC
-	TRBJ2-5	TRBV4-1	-	CASSQFLVEETQYF	TGCGCCAGCAGCCAATTTCTTGTAGAGGAGACCCAGTACTTC
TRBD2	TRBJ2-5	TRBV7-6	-	CASSPSGPGTQYF	TGTGCCAGCAGCCCTAGCGGACCAGGGACCCAGTACTTC
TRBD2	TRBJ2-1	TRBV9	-	CASSVSSGAYNEQFF	TGTGCCAGCAGCGTGAGTAGCGGGGCCTACAATGAGCAGTTCTTC
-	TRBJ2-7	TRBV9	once	CASSVVISAYEQYF	TGTGCCAGCAGCGTAGTAATAAGTGCGTACGAGCAGTACTTC
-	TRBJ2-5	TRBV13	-	CASSLEGPGWETQYF	TGTGCCAGCAGCTTAGAAGGTCCAGGGTGGGAGACCCAGTACTTC
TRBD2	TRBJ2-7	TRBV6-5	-	CASSGGTFSEQYF	TGTGCCAGCAGCGGGGGGACTTTCAGCGAGCAGTACTTC
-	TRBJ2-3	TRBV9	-	CASSVVQSSTDTQYF	TGTGCCAGCAGCGTAGTACAGTCTAGCACAGATACGCAGTATTTT
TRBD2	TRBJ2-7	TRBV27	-	CASSLYPPGLAFYEQYF	TGTGCCAGCAGTTTGTACCCTCCGGGACTAGCCTTCTACGAGCAGTACTTC
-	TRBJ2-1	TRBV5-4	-	CASSYNGRAGTGEQFF	TGTGCCAGCAGCTACAACGGCAGGGCAGGCACCGGTGAGCAGTTCTTC
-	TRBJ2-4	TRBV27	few	CASEGPGNIQYF	TGTGCCAGCGAGGGGCCGGGCAACATTCAGTACTTC
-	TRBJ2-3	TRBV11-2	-	CASSLLNRDLYTQYF	TGTGCCAGCAGCCTGTTGAACCGGGACCTCTATACGCAGTATTTT
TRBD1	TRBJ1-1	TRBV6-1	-	CASSEGQGATRLRAFF	TGTGCCAGCAGTGAAGGACAGGGGGCAACCCGCCTGAGAGCTTTCTTT
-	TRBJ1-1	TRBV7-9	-	CASSLAARLF	TGTGCCAGCAGCTTAGCGGCGCGTCTATTT
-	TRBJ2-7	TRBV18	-	CASSEAGLYEQYF	TGTGCCAGCTCAGAGGCGGGATTGTACGAGCAGTACTTC
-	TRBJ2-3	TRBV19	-	CASSTQPTLSSTDTQYF	TGTGCCAGTAGTACACAGCCGACACTCTCTAGCACAGATACGCAGTATTTT
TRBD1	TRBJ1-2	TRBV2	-	CASSVTHIGGEGGAGGYTF	TGTGCCAGCTCCGTCACCCATATAGGGGGGGAAGGGGGCGCAGGTGGCTACACCTTC
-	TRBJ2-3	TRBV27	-	CASRFGVRTDTQYF	TGTGCCAGCAGATTTGGGGTTCGCACAGATACGCAGTATTTT
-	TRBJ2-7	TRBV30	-	CAWSVGQPYEQYF	TGTGCCTGGAGTGTTGGGCAGCCCTACGAGCAGTACTTC
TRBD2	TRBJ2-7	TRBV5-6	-	CASSRSGTSTYEQYF	TGTGCCAGCAGCCGTAGCGGGACGAGTACCTACGAGCAGTACTTC
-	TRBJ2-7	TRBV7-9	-	CASSRDFNSYEQYF	TGTGCCAGCAGCAGGGACTTCAACTCCTACGAGCAGTACTTC
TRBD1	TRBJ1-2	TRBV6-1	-	CASSEARQGVYGYTF	TGTGCCAGCAGTGAAGCGAGACAGGGGGTATATGGCTACACCTTC
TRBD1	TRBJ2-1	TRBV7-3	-	CASSNDWDRASNEQFF	TGTGCCAGCAGCAACGATTGGGACAGGGCGTCCAATGAGCAGTTCTTC
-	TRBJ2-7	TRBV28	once	CASSFGGLSSYEQYF	TGTGCCAGCAGTTTTGGGGGACTCAGCTCCTACGAGCAGTACTTC
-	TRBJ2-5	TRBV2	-	CASSEWGGAGKEQYF	TGTGCCAGCAGTGAATGGGGGGGCGCAGGTAAAGAGCAGTACTTC
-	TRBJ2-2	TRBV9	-	CASSMNTGELFF	TGTGCCAGCAGCATGAACACCGGGGAGCTGTTTTTT
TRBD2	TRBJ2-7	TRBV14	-	CASSQLSGRGYEQYF	TGTGCCAGCAGCCAATTAAGCGGGAGAGGCTACGAGCAGTACTTC
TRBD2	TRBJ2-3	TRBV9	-	CASSGTGTSGIPSTDTQYF	TGTGCCAGCAGCGGCACCGGGACTAGCGGAATTCCTAGCACAGATACGCAGTATTTT
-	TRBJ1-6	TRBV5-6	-	CASSARGSPLHF	TGTGCCAGCAGCGCTAGGGGATCACCCCTCCACTTT
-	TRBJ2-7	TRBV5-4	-	CASSRRGGGSNEQYF	TGTGCCAGCAGCCGGCGAGGGGGGGGTTCGAACGAGCAGTACTTC
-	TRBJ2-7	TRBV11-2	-	CASSLVVGSYEQYF	TGTGCCAGCAGCTTAGTCGTGGGCTCCTACGAGCAGTACTTC
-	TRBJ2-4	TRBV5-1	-	CASSLQVGERDIQYF	TGCGCCAGCAGCTTGCAAGTAGGGGAGAGGGACATTCAGTACTTC
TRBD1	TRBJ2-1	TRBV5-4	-	CASSKPGQGSNEQFF	TGTGCCAGCAGCAAGCCGGGACAGGGTAGTAATGAGCAGTTCTTC
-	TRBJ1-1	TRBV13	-	CASTIRGTEAFF	TGTGCCAGCACCATTAGGGGCACTGAAGCTTTCTTT
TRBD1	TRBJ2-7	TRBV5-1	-	CASSFRTGEGTEQYF	TGCGCCAGCAGCTTCCGGACAGGGGAAGGGACCGAGCAGTACTTC
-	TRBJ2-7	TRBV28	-	CASSLFGGLSSYEQYF	TGTGCCAGCAGTTTATTCGGGGGCCTGAGCTCCTACGAGCAGTACTTC
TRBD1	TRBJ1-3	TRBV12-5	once	CASGLGTGLEGNTIYF	TGTGCTAGTGGTCTCGGGACAGGGCTTGAAGGGAACACCATATATTTT
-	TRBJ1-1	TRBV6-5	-	CASSYTIGQNTEAFF	TGTGCCAGCAGTTACACAATCGGACAGAACACTGAAGCTTTCTTT
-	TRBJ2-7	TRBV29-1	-	CSVAGQPDEQYF	TGCAGCGTAGCGGGACAGCCAGACGAGCAGTACTTC
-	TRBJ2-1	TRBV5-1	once	CASSLGPGMGNEQFF	TGCGCCAGCAGCTTGGGTCCAGGGATGGGCAATGAGCAGTTCTTC
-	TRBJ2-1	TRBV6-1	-	CASSVSGTYNEQFF	TGTGCCAGCAGTGTCTCCGGGACCTACAATGAGCAGTTCTTC
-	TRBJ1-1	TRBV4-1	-	CASSHRHLQSEAGWDTEAFF	TGCGCCAGCAGCCACCGGCATCTGCAGTCGGAAGCGGGTTGGGACACTGAAGCTTTCTTT
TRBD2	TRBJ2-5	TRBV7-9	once	CASSSRTSGTSQETQYF	TGTGCCAGCAGCTCTCGGACTAGCGGGACCAGCCAAGAGACCCAGTACTTC
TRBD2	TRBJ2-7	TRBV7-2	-	CASGRLAGGYEQYF	TGTGCCAGCGGCAGACTAGCGGGAGGGTACGAGCAGTACTTC
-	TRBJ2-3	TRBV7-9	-	CASSFIVDTQYF	TGTGCCAGCAGCTTCATTGTGGATACGCAGTATTTT
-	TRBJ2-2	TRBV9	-	CASTSPGTGELFF	TGTGCCAGCACCAGCCCCGGCACCGGGGAGCTGTTTTTT
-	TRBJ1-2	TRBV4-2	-	CASSPQVNYGYTF	TGTGCCAGCAGCCCGCAGGTTAACTATGGCTACACCTTC
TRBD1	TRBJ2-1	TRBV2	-	CASREKGARRLSYNEQFF	TGTGCCAGCAGGGAAAAGGGGGCGCGCCGCTTATCCTACAATGAGCAGTTCTTC
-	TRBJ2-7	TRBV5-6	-	CASSQGVTYEQYF	TGTGCCAGCAGCCAGGGAGTAACCTACGAGCAGTACTTC
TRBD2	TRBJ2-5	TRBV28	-	CATYKPGLNPQETQYF	TGTGCCACCTACAAGCCGGGACTAAATCCCCAAGAGACCCAGTACTTC
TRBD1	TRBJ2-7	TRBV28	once	CASSLSDRATSYEQYF	TGTGCCAGCAGTTTATCTGACAGGGCAACCTCCTACGAGCAGTACTTC
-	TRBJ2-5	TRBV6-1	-	CASSEVGPYLAETQYF	TGTGCCAGCAGTGAAGTGGGCCCTTATTTGGCGGAGACCCAGTACTTC
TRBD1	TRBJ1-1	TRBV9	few	CASSTGQGNTEAFF	TGTGCCAGCAGCACGGGACAGGGGAACACTGAAGCTTTCTTT